One and the same sample provided the 19 T cell receptor beta chains below, sequenced in a study of blood T cell repertoires in COVID-19. The data were produced by immunoSEQ multiplex PCR, yet TCRdb's version contains in-frame clones alone and is incomplete. The data contain 140,000 or so clones, about four fifths of them singletons. The sample comprised peripheral blood. The receptors stem from a woman of 80 years or more with acute or convalescent COVID-19.

The rearrangement links TRBV9 to TRBJ2-5; the D gene is possibly TRBD2 (7 bases). V lost 4 bases and J 0 bases, leaving 10 bases between the germline ends. Per the germline V gene, CDR1 is SGDLS and CDR2 is YYNGEE. This CDR3 has 14 residues. The CDR3 is CASSKGGYQETQYF. As DNA, the CDR3 is TGTGCCAGCAGCAAGGGGGGGTACCAAGAGACCCAGTACTTC. The complete variable domain, with remaining parts taken from reference TRBV9 and TRBJ2-5, reads DSGVTQTPKHLITATGQRVTLRCSPRSGDLSVYWYQQSLDQGLQFLIQYYNGEERAKGNILERFSAQQFPDLHSELNLSSLELGDSALYFCASSKGGYQETQYFGPGTRLLVL.

The chain carries TRBV6-2 or TRBV6-3 and TRBJ2-2, with D possibly matching TRBD1 (6 bases). V lost 2 bases, J lost 2 bases, and 15 bases lay in between. In germline, CDR1 is MNHEY, CDR2 SVGEGT. This CDR3 region has 17 residues. The DNA for the CDR3 is TGTGCCAGCAGTTACCGACAGGTTTGGGAAAACACCGGGGAGCTGTTTTTT. This codes for CASSYRQVWENTGELFF.

The CDR3 DNA is TGTGCCAGCAGCTTGGGCCCGGGTAATTCACCCCTCCACTTT. As protein: CASSLGPGNSPLHF. The chain combines TRBV5-6 with TRBJ1-6; D gene ambiguous. This CDR3 is built from 14 residues. Germline V gene data show CDR1 as SGHDT and CDR2 as YYEEEE. Between the trimmed V and J ends, which lost 0 bases and 6 bases, there was a span of 7 bases. Full variable domain (outside the CDR3, taken from reference TRBV5-6 and TRBJ1-6): DAGVTQSPTHLIKTRGQQVTLRCSPKSGHDTVSWYQQALGQGPQFIFQYYEEEERQRGNFPDRFSGHQFPNYSSELNVNALLLGDSALYLCASSLGPGNSPLHFGNGTRLTVT.

The CDR3: CASHGTGGNANYGYTF. In nucleotides, the CDR3 is TGTGCCTCTCACGGGACAGGGGGAAATGCTAACTATGGCTACACCTTC. The chain combines TRBV21-1 with TRBJ1-2; the table names TRBD1, a call not compared with the DNA. TRBV21-1 is listed as a pseudogene. The CDR3 length is 16 residues.

The chain joins TRBV18 to TRBJ2-1; 14 bases align to TRBD2. The CDR3 totals 19 residues. The junction had 9 bases not matched to a gene; V was cut back by 2 bases and J by 3 bases. Germline CDR1 and CDR2: KGHSH and LQKENI. The CDR3 reads CASSPNRWTSGGNYNEQFF. CDR3 nucleotides: TGTGCCAGCTCACCAAATAGATGGACTAGCGGGGGGAACTACAATGAGCAGTTCTTC.

V gene TRBV7-9 combines with J gene TRBJ1-1, with TRBD1 matching over 7 bases. Germline V gives CDR1 SEHNR, CDR2 FQNEAQ (reference sequence). J gave up 5 bases and V 0 bases, and 12 bases lay outside the gene matches. This CDR3 region has 17 residues. The CDR3 DNA sequence: TGTGCCAGCAGCTTAGCGCAGGCGGACAGGAGTTGGACTGAAGCTTTCTTT. This encodes CASSLAQADRSWTEAFF.

This chain's CDR3 is CASSFGLGTEAFF. DNA for the CDR3: TGTGCCAGCAGCTTCGGCCTAGGCACTGAAGCTTTCTTT. The V and J genes are TRBV7-2 and TRBJ1-1; D unclear. Trimming left V 3 bases short and J 4 bases short, with 9 bases between. CDR3 length equals 13 residues. Germline assignment: CDR1 SGHTA and CDR2 FQGNSA.

The rearrangement uses TRBV6-2 or TRBV6-3 and TRBJ2-7; 11 bases agree with TRBD2. This CDR3 has 15 residues. J gave up 2 bases and V 6 bases, and 6 bases lay outside the gene matches. CDR1 MNHEY and CDR2 SVGEGT come from the germline V gene. Written as DNA, the CDR3 is TGTGCCAGCAGCCGTCTAGCGGGGGGCACCTACGAGCAGTACTTC. This sequence encodes CASSRLAGGTYEQYF.

The V gene is TRBV9, the J gene TRBJ2-2; perhaps TRBD1 as D (6 bases). Germline V lookup: CDR1 SGDLS, CDR2 YYNGEE. Trimming cost V 0 bases and J 6 bases, with 15 bases left between them. This CDR3 contains 16 residues. CDR3 sequence (DNA): TGTGCCAGCAGCGTAGGAAATAGGGGGTCGGCCGGGGAGCTGTTTTTT. Protein sequence: CASSVGNRGSAGELFF.

The chain is built from TRBV20-1 and TRBJ1-1; D is uncertain. Germline CDR1 and CDR2: DFQATT and SNEGSKA (reference sequence). CDR3 length: 11 residues. Trimming stripped 6 bases from V and 1 base from J, with 6 bases between. The CDR3 sequence is CSADSNTEAFF. In nucleotides, the CDR3 is TGCAGTGCCGACTCGAACACTGAAGCTTTCTTT.

CDR3 nucleotides: TGCGCCAGCAGCTTGGGGGGACTAGCAAATTCAGATACGCAGTATTTT. Residues: CASSLGGLANSDTQYF. The chain recombines TRBV5-1 with TRBJ2-3, with TRBD2 matching 9 bases. V dropped 0 bases and J dropped 4; count of bases not matched to a gene: 6. There are 16 residues in the CDR3. Germline V CDR1 and CDR2: SGHRS, YFSETQ.

This rearrangement joins TRBV2 to TRBJ1-5; the D is unclear. The V and J ends lost 10 bases and 6 bases respectively, with 16 bases between them. The CDR3 is made up of 13 amino acids. Germline V CDR1 and CDR2: SNHLY, FYNNEI. In DNA, the CDR3 is TGTGCCACCTCTGGGGAGAAAGGTCAGCCCCAGCATTTT. It is translated as CATSGEKGQPQHF.

The gene calls are TRBV29-1 and TRBJ1-1, with D perhaps matching TRBD1 (5 bases). Germline CDR1 reads SQVTM; CDR2 reads ANQGSEA. This CDR3 spans 13 amino acids. V shed 5 bases and J shed 1 base, with 11 bases lying between them. DNA of the CDR3: TGCAGCGTTTCCCAGGGTGGGAACACTGAAGCTTTCTTT. The encoded protein is CSVSQGGNTEAFF. Together with reference TRBV29-1 and TRBJ1-1, the CDR3 gives the full variable domain: SAVISQKPSRDICQRGTSLTIQCQVDSQVTMMFWYRQQPGQSLTLIATANQGSEATYESGFVIDKFPISRPNLTFSTLTVSNMSPEDSSIYLCSVSQGGNTEAFFGQGTRLTVV.

The chain couples TRBV11-2 to TRBJ2-7; 10 bases align to TRBD2. Germline loops: CDR1 SGHAT, CDR2 FQNNGV. J was trimmed by 3 bases and V by 5 bases; bases with no gene match: 4. The CDR3 spans 14 residues. The CDR3 coding sequence is TGTGCCAGCAGCCTTAGCGGGGGGAGCTACGAGCAGTACTTC. Translated, it gives CASSLSGGSYEQYF.

The rearrangement uses TRBV7-9 and TRBJ2-1, with D perhaps matching TRBD1 (7 bases). The germline V and J ends were trimmed by 1 base and 5 bases, with 18 bases remaining between them. CDR3 size: 17 residues. The germline gives CDR1 SEHNR, CDR2 FQNEAQ (reference sequence). CDR3 sequence: CASSLVVRGALDNEQFF. CDR3 sequence (DNA): TGTGCCAGCAGCTTAGTGGTCAGGGGGGCCCTCGACAATGAGCAGTTCTTC.

The chain recombines TRBV5-1 with TRBJ1-1, with a possible D match to TRBD1 (5 bases). Germline assignment: CDR1 SGHRS and CDR2 YFSETQ. The CDR3 runs 14 residues. Trimming removed 0 bases from V and 8 bases from J, with 14 bases in between. CDR3 sequence reads: CASSLAAGKTEAFF. The DNA of the CDR3 is TGCGCCAGCAGCTTGGCGGCAGGGAAAACCGAAGCTTTCTTT. Full variable domain (outside the CDR3, taken from reference TRBV5-1 and TRBJ1-1): KAGVTQTPRYLIKTRGQQVTLSCSPISGHRSVSWYQQTPGQGLQFLFEYFSETQRNKGNFPGRFSGRQFSNSRSEMNVSTLELGDSALYLCASSLAAGKTEAFFGQGTRLTVV.

This clone was seen a single time. The chain joins TRBV10-3 to TRBJ1-4, with TRBD1 matching 7 bases. Germline values: CDR1 ENHRY, CDR2 SYGVKD. The CDR3 has 15 residues. Trimming cost V 2 bases and J 0 bases; bases outside gene matches: 0. CDR3 nucleotide sequence: TGTGCCATCAGTGAGGGACAGGCAACTAATGAAAAACTGTTTTTT. It translates to CAISEGQATNEKLFF.

This clone has a handful of counts. This chain uses TRBV2 with TRBJ1-5, with a tentative D call TRBD1 (5 bases). V was trimmed by 7 bases and J by 6 bases, leaving 13 bases between them. This CDR3 has 13 residues. Germline values: CDR1 SNHLY, CDR2 FYNNEI. Here the CDR3 reads CASNGAGFQPQHF. CDR3 sequence (DNA): TGTGCCAGCAATGGGGCAGGGTTTCAGCCCCAGCATTTT.

This clone was recorded only once. This chain links TRBV6-5 with TRBJ1-2, with D possibly being TRBD1 (5 bases). With 5 bases removed from V and 1 base from J, the gap between germline ends came to 14 bases. Germline loops: CDR1 MNHEY, CDR2 SVGAGI. The CDR3 is 15 residues long. CDR3 sequence reads: CASSNGHYSNYGYTF. Here the CDR3 DNA reads TGTGCCAGCAGTAACGGACACTATAGTAACTATGGCTACACCTTC.